Listed here are 5 T cell receptor beta chains from one sample, sequenced in a study of T cell changes during pregnancy in multiple sclerosis. TCRdb keeps only in-frame clones here, not all; method: immunoSEQ multiplex PCR. The data show 35,000 to 45,000 clones, nearly 90% seen once. This specimen was CD4+ T cells from peripheral blood mononuclear cells, taken after pregnancy. The receptors originated from a female donor with multiple sclerosis, enrolled in a pregnancy study.

This clone appeared a single time. This sequence joins TRBV27 and TRBJ2-1, with D tentatively TRBD1 (5 bases). The CDR3 is 14 amino acids. The V gene's germline CDR1 is MNHEY and CDR2 SMNVEV (reference sequence). Trimming took 4 bases from V and 1 from J, leaving 8 bases between them. The CDR3 DNA is TGTGCCAGCAGTTCCCAGGGATCCTACAATGAGCAGTTCTTC. Translated: CASSSQGSYNEQFF.

CDR3 residues: CASSSTGVEDEKLFF. CDR3 sequence (DNA): TGTGCCAGCAGCTCCACAGGGGTGGAGGATGAAAAACTGTTTTTT. The gene calls are TRBV7-9 and TRBJ1-4, with 7 bases identical to TRBD1. Germline trimming cut 4 bases from V and 6 bases from J; bases unmatched to any gene: 8. Germline V gives CDR1 SEHNR, CDR2 FQNEAQ (reference sequence). The CDR3 length is 15 residues. Based on the CDR3 plus reference TRBV7-9 and TRBJ1-4, the full variable domain is DTGVSQNPRHKITKRGQNVTFRCDPISEHNRLYWYRQTLGQGPEFLTYFQNEAQLEKSRLLSDRFSAERPKGSFSTLEIQRTEQGDSAMYLCASSSTGVEDEKLFFGSGTQLSVL.

This chain connects TRBV2 to TRBJ1-5; possibly TRBD1 for D (6 bases). Germline CDR1 SNHLY, CDR2 FYNNEI. The CDR3 is 12 amino acids. V was shortened by 8 bases and J by 6 bases, with 11 bases between the two germline ends. The CDR3 nucleotides read TGTGCCAGCGCGGACAGTGGTCAGCCCCAGCATTTT. It is translated as CASADSGQPQHF.

The chain joins TRBV7-2 to TRBJ2-3; 9 bases align to TRBD1. Per germline, CDR1 SGHTA and CDR2 FQGNSA. The CDR3 extends over 17 amino acids. Losses at the gene ends were 5 bases for V and 4 bases for J; bases not matched to a gene: 13. The CDR3 sequence: CASSEQTGGLLADTQYF. CDR3 nucleotide sequence: TGTGCCAGCAGCGAACAGACAGGGGGTCTCTTGGCAGATACGCAGTATTTT.

The chain links TRBV18 to TRBJ2-1; D not resolved. The germline gives CDR1 KGHSH, CDR2 LQKENI. The CDR3 length is 15 residues. V lost 2 bases and J lost 0, with 8 bases in between. This CDR3 is CASSPMAGSYNEQFF. The CDR3 bases are TGTGCCAGCTCACCAATGGCAGGCTCCTACAATGAGCAGTTCTTC.